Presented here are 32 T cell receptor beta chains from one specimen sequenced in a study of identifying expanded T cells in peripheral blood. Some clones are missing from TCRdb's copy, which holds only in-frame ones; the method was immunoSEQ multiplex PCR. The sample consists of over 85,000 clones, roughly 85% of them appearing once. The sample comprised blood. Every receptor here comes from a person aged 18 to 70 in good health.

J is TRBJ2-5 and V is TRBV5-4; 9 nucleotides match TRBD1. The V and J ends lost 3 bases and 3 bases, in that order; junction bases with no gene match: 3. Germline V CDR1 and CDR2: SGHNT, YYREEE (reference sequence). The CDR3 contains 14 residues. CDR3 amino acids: CASSSQGAEETQYF. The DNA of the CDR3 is TGTGCCAGCAGCTCACAGGGGGCAGAAGAGACCCAGTACTTC.

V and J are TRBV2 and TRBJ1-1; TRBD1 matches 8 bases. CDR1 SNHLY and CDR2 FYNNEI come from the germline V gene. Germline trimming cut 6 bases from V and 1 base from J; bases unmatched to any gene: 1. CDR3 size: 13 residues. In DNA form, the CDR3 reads TGTGCCAGCAGCGGACAGGGGAACACTGAAGCTTTCTTT. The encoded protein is CASSGQGNTEAFF.

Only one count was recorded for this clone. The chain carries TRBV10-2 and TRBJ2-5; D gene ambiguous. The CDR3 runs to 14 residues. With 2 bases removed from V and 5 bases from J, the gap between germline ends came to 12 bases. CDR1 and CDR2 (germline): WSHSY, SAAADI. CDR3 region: CASSESWGSETQYF. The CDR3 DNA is TGCGCCAGCAGTGAGAGTTGGGGATCGGAGACCCAGTACTTC.

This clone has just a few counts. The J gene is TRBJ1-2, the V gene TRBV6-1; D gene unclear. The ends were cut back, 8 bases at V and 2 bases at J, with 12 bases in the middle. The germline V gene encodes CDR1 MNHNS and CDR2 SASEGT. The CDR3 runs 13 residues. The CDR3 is CASERQANYGYTF. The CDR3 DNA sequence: TGTGCCAGCGAAAGGCAGGCGAACTATGGCTACACCTTC.

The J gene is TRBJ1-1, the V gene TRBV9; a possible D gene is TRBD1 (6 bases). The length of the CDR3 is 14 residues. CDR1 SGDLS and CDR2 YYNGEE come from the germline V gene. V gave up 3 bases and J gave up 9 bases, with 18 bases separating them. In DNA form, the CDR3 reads TGTGCCAGCAGCGGGGGTAGAGGACAGACAAAAGCTTTCTTT. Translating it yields CASSGGRGQTKAFF. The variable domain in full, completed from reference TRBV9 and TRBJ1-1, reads DSGVTQTPKHLITATGQRVTLRCSPRSGDLSVYWYQQSLDQGLQFLIQYYNGEERAKGNILERFSAQQFPDLHSELNLSSLELGDSALYFCASSGGRGQTKAFFGQGTRLTVV.

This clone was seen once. The CDR3 nucleotides read TGCGCCAGCAGCTTGGGGACAGAGTACAATGAGCAGTTCTTC. Its translation: CASSLGTEYNEQFF. V gene TRBV5-1 combines with J gene TRBJ2-1; a weak D match, TRBD1 (6 bases). Looked up from germline, CDR1 is SGHRS and CDR2 is YFSETQ. This CDR3 region has 14 residues. V dropped 0 bases and J dropped 4 bases, with 8 bases sitting between them.

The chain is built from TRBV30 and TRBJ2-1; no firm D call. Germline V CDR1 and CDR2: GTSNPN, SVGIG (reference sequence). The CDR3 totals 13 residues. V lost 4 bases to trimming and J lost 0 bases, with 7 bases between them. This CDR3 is CAWTPNSYNEQFF. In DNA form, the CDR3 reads TGTGCCTGGACCCCTAACTCCTACAATGAGCAGTTCTTC.

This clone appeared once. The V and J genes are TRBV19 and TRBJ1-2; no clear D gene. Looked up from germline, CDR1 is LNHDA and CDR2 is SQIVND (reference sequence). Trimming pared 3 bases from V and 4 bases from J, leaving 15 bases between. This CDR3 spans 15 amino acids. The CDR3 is CASSINPTPLYGYTF. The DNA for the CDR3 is TGTGCCAGTAGTATTAATCCAACCCCGCTCTATGGCTACACCTTC.

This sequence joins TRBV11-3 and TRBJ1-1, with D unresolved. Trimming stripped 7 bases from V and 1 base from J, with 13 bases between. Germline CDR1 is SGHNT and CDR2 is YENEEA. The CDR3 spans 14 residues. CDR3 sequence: CASTRTEGNTEAFF. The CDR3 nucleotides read TGTGCCAGCACCCGAACAGAGGGGAACACTGAAGCTTTCTTT. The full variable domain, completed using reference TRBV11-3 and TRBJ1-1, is EAGVVQSPRYKIIEKKQPVAFWCNPISGHNTLYWYLQNLGQGPELLIRYENEEAVDDSQLPKDRFSAERLKGVDSTLKIQPAELGDSAVYLCASTRTEGNTEAFFGQGTRLTVV.

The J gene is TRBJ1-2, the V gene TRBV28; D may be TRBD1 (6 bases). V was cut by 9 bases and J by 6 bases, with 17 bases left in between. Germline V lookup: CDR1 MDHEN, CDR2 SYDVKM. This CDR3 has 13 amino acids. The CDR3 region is CASSEQGVNGYTF. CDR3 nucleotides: TGTGCCAGTTCTGAACAGGGCGTCAATGGCTACACCTTC.

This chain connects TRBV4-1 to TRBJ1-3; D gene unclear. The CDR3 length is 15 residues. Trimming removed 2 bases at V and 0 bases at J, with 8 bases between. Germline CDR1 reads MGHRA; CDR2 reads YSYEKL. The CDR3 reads CASSQSGLSGNTIYF. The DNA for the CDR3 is TGCGCCAGCAGCCAAAGTGGGCTCTCTGGAAACACCATATATTTT.

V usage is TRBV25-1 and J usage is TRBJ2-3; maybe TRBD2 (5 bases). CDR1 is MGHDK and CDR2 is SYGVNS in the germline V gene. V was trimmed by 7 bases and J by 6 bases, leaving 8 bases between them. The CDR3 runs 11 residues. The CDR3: CASKTGDTQYF. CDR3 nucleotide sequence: TGTGCCAGCAAGACGGGGGATACGCAGTATTTT. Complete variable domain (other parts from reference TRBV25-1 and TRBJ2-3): EADIYQTPRYLVIGTGKKITLECSQTMGHDKMYWYQQDPGMELHLIHYSYGVNSTEKGDLSSESTVSRIRTEHFPLTLESARPSHTSQYLCASKTGDTQYFGPGTRLTVL.

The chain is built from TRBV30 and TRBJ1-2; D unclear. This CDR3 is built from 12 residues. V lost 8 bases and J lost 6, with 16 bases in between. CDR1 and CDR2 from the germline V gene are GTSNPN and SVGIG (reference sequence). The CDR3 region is CARWDHRHGYTF. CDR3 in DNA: TGTGCCCGGTGGGATCATCGCCATGGCTACACCTTC.

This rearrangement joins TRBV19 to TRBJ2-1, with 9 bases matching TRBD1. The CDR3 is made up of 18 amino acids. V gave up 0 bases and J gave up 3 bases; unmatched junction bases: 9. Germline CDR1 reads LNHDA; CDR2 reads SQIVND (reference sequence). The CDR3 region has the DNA TGTGCCAGTAGTATAGAGGCCGCGGGACAGGGAAACTACAATGAGCAGTTCTTC. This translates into CASSIEAAGQGNYNEQFF.

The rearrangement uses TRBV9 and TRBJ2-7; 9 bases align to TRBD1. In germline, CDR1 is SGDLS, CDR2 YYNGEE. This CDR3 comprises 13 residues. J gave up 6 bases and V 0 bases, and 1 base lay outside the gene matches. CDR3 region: CASSVGTGAEQYF. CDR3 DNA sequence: TGTGCCAGCAGCGTAGGGACAGGGGCCGAGCAGTACTTC. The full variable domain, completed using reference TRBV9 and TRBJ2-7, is DSGVTQTPKHLITATGQRVTLRCSPRSGDLSVYWYQQSLDQGLQFLIQYYNGEERAKGNILERFSAQQFPDLHSELNLSSLELGDSALYFCASSVGTGAEQYFGPGTRLTVT.

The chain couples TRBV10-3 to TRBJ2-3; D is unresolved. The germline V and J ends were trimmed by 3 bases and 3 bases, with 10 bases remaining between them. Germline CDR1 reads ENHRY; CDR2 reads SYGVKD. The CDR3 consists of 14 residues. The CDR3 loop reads CAISDSIETDTQYF. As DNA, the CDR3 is TGTGCCATCAGTGATTCGATTGAAACAGATACGCAGTATTTT.

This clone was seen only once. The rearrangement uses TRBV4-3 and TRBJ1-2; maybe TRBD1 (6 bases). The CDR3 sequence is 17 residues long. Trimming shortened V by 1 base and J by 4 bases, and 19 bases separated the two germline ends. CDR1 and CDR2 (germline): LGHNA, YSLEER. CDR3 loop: CASSQGGARSDFYGYTF. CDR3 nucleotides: TGCGCCAGCAGCCAAGGGGGGGCAAGAAGTGACTTCTATGGCTACACCTTC.

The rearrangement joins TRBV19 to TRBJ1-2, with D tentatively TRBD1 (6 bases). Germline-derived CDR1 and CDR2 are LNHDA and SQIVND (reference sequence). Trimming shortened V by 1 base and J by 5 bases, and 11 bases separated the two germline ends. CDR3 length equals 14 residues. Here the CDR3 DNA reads TGTGCCAGTAGTATAGTAAGAGGGGGATATGGCTACACCTTC. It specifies CASSIVRGGYGYTF.

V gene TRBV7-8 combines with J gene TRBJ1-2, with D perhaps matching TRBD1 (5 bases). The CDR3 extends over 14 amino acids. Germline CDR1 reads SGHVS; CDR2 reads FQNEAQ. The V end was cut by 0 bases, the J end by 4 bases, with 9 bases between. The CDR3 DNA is TGTGCCAGCAGCTTAGCTGGCAGGGCCTATGGCTACACCTTC. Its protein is CASSLAGRAYGYTF.

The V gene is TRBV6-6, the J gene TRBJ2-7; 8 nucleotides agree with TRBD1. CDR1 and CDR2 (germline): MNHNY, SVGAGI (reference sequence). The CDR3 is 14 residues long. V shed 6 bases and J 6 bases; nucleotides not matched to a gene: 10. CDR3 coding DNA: TGTGCCAGCAGGAGGGGACAGGATATGGGCGAGCAGTACTTC. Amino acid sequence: CASRRGQDMGEQYF.

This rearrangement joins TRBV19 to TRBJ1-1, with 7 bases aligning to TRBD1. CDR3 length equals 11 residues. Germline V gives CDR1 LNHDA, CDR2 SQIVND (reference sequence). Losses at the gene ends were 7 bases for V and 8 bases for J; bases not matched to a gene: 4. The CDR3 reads CASIDREEAFF. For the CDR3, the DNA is TGTGCCAGTATTGACAGGGAGGAAGCTTTCTTT.

The CDR3 sequence is CATGRGRISNQPQHF. The CDR3, as DNA: TGTGCCACCGGTAGGGGACGGATTAGCAATCAGCCCCAGCATTTT. The chain has TRBV6-1 and TRBJ1-5; a weak D match, TRBD1 (5 bases). The CDR3 contains 15 residues. Trimming shortened V by 10 bases and J by 0 bases, and 16 bases separated the two germline ends. Germline-derived CDR1 and CDR2 are MNHNS and SASEGT.

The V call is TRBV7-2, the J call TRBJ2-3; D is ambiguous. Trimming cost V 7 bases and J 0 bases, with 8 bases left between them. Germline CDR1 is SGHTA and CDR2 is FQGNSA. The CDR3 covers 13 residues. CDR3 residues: CASKPSSTDTQYF. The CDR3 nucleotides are TGTGCCAGCAAACCGTCCAGCACAGATACGCAGTATTTT. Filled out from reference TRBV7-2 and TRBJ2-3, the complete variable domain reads GAGVSQSPSNKVTEKGKDVELRCDPISGHTALYWYRQSLGQGLEFLIYFQGNSAPDKSGLPSDRFSAERTGGSVSTLTIQRTQQEDSAVYLCASKPSSTDTQYFGPGTRLTVL.

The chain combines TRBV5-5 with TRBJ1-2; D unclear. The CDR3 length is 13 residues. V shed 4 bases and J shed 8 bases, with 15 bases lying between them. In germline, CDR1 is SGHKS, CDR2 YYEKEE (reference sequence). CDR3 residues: CASSPTREGGYTF. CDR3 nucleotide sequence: TGTGCCAGCAGCCCTACGAGGGAGGGAGGCTACACCTTC.

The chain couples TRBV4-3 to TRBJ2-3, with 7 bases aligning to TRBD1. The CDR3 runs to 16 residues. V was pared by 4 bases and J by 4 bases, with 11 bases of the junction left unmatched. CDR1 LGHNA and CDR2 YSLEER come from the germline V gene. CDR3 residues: CASSLRRDRSSDTQYF. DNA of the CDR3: TGCGCCAGCAGCCTAAGACGGGACAGATCTTCAGATACGCAGTATTTT.

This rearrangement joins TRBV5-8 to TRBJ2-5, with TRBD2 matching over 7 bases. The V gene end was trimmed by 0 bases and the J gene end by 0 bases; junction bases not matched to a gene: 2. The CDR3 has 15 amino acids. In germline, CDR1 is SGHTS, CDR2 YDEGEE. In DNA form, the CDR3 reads TGTGCCAGCAGCTTGGGGCGGGGGTACCAAGAGACCCAGTACTTC. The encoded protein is CASSLGRGYQETQYF. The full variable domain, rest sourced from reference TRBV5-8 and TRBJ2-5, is EAGVTQSPTHLIKTRGQQATLRCSPISGHTSVYWYQQALGLGLQFLLWYDEGEERNRGNFPPRFSGRQFPNYSSELNVNALELEDSALYLCASSLGRGYQETQYFGPGTRLLVL.

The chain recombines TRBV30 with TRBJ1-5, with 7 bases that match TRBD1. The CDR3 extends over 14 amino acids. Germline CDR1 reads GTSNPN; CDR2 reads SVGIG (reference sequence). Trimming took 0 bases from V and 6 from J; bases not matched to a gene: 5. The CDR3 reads CAWSVLTGAQPQHF. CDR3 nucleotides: TGTGCCTGGAGTGTACTAACAGGGGCTCAGCCCCAGCATTTT.

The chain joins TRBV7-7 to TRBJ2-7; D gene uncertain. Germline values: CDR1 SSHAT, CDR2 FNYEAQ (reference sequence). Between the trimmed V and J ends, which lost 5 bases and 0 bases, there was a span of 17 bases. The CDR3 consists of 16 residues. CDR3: CASSPSLARSSYEQYF. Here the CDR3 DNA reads TGTGCCAGCAGCCCAAGCCTGGCGAGGAGCTCCTACGAGCAGTACTTC.

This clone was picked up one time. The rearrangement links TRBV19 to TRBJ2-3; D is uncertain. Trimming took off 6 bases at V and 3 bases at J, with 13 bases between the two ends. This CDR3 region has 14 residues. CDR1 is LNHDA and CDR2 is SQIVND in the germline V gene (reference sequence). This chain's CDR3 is CASSLSSTTDTQYF. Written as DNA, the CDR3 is TGTGCCAGTAGCCTATCCAGCACGACAGATACGCAGTATTTT.

CDR3 coding DNA: TGCGCCAGCAGCCAGAGTCGGGGAGGGGGCAGTGCGTATAATTCACCCCTCCACTTT. Its translation: CASSQSRGGGSAYNSPLHF. The V and J genes are TRBV4-3 and TRBJ1-6, with 7 bases fitting TRBD1. The CDR3 is made up of 19 amino acids. The germline CDR1 and CDR2 sequences are LGHNA and YSLEER. The V gene end was trimmed by 3 bases and the J gene end by 4 bases; junction bases not matched to a gene: 15.

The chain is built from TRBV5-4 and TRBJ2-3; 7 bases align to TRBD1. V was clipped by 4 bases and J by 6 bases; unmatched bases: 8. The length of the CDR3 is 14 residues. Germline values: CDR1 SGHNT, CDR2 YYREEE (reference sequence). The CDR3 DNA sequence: TGTGCCAGCAGCCCGACAGGGATTGGGGATACGCAGTATTTT. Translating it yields CASSPTGIGDTQYF.

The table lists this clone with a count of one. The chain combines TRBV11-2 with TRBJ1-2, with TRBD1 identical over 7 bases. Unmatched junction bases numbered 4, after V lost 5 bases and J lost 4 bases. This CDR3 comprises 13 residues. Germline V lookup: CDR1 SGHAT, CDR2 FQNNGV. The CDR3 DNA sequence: TGTGCCAGCAGCCCCGGACAGGTCTATGGCTACACCTTC. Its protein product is CASSPGQVYGYTF.